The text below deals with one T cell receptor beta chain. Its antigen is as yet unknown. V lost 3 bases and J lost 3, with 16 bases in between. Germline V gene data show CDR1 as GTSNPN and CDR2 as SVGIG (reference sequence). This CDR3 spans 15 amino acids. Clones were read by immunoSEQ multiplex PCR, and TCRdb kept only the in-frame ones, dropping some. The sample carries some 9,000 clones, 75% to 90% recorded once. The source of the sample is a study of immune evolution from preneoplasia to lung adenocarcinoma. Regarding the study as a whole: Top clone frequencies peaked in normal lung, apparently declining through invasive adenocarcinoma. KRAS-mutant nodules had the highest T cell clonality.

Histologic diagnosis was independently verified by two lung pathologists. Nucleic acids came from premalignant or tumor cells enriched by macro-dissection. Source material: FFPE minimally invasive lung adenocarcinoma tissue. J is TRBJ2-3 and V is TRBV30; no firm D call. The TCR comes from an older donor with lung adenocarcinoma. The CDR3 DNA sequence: TGTGCCTGGAGCCGGACCCATCCGAGGACAGATACGCAGTATTTT. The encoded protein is CAWSRTHPRTDTQYF.